Listed below are T cell receptor beta chains from one sample, sequenced in a study of shared clonotypes between healthy human individuals. Assay: immunoSEQ multiplex PCR; the TCRdb copy retains only in-frame clones and omits some. This table has approximately 980,000 clones, approximately 76% appearing once. The specimen sequenced was memory CD4+ T cells sorted from blood. The receptors were gathered from a man younger than 35 in good health. CDR3s include the opening cysteine and the closing phenylalanine or tryptophan. The D gene is left open where the match is weak. Not every row has a clone size; where given, it reads once, few, many or a size class.

V gene: TRBV2
CDR3 length: 10
J gene: TRBJ1-1
clone size: NA
D gene: NA
CDR3 DNA: TGTGCCAGCAGGGAGGGGAGAGCTTTCTTT
CDR3 protein: CASREGRAFF

V gene: TRBV18
CDR3 length: 12
J gene: TRBJ2-5
clone size: NA
D gene: NA
CDR3 DNA: TGTGCCAGCTCATCGCTTCAAGAGACCCAGTACTTC
CDR3 protein: CASSSLQETQYF

V gene: TRBV2
CDR3 length: 14
J gene: TRBJ1-2
clone size: NA
D gene: TRBD1
CDR3 DNA: TGTGCCAGCAGGTCGCCGGACAGGGACTATGGCTACACCTTC
CDR3 protein: CASRSPDRDYGYTF

V gene: TRBV5-6
CDR3 length: 15
J gene: TRBJ2-2
clone size: NA
D gene: TRBD2
CDR3 DNA: TGTGCCAGCAGCTTGGGGACTAGCAGCACCGGGGAGCTGTTTTTT
CDR3 protein: CASSLGTSSTGELFF

V gene: TRBV7-9
CDR3 length: 15
J gene: TRBJ1-2
clone size: few
D gene: NA
CDR3 DNA: TGTGCCAGCAGCTTAGCGGGTACAGGACTATATGGCTACACCTTC
CDR3 protein: CASSLAGTGLYGYTF

V gene: TRBV11-1
CDR3 length: 13
J gene: TRBJ1-1
clone size: NA
D gene: NA
CDR3 DNA: TGTGCCAGCCGACTAGACGGGAACACTGAAGCTTTCTTT
CDR3 protein: CASRLDGNTEAFF

V gene: TRBV7-9
CDR3 length: 13
J gene: TRBJ2-3
clone size: NA
D gene: NA
CDR3 DNA: TGTGCCAGCAGCCTTGGGACGGGAGATACGCAGTATTTT
CDR3 protein: CASSLGTGDTQYF

V gene: TRBV2
CDR3 length: 15
J gene: TRBJ1-6
clone size: NA
D gene: NA
CDR3 DNA: TGTGCCAGCAGTGCCATTTCCAGGGCGGGTTCACCCCTCCACTTT
CDR3 protein: CASSAISRAGSPLHF

V gene: TRBV18
CDR3 length: 16
J gene: TRBJ1-1
clone size: NA
D gene: TRBD1
CDR3 DNA: TGTGCCAGCTCACCTCAGACAGGGGGCGCGGGCACTGAAGCTTTCTTT
CDR3 protein: CASSPQTGGAGTEAFF

V gene: TRBV2
CDR3 length: 13
J gene: TRBJ1-4
clone size: few
D gene: NA
CDR3 DNA: TGTGCCAGCAATGCCGATGGTGGGGAAAAACTGTTTTTT
CDR3 protein: CASNADGGEKLFF

V gene: TRBV29-1
CDR3 length: 13
J gene: TRBJ2-7
clone size: few
D gene: NA
CDR3 DNA: TGCAGCGTTGAAGGGCTTGGGGGCGCCGAGCAGTACTTC
CDR3 protein: CSVEGLGGAEQYF

V gene: TRBV5-1
CDR3 length: 13
J gene: TRBJ2-5
clone size: NA
D gene: NA
CDR3 DNA: TGCGCCAGCAGCTTCGATTCTTTGGAGACCCAGTACTTC
CDR3 protein: CASSFDSLETQYF

V gene: TRBV6-4
CDR3 length: 16
J gene: TRBJ2-5
clone size: NA
D gene: TRBD1
CDR3 DNA: TGTGCCAGCAGTGGCTACTGGGACAGGCGATTAGAGACCCAGTACTTC
CDR3 protein: CASSGYWDRRLETQYF

V gene: TRBV11-2
CDR3 length: 14
J gene: TRBJ1-6
clone size: NA
D gene: NA
CDR3 DNA: TGTGCCAGCACCGAATTCGTGGGGCTCCCTCCCCTCCACTTT
CDR3 protein: CASTEFVGLPPLHF

V gene: TRBV11-2
CDR3 length: 13
J gene: TRBJ1-2
clone size: NA
D gene: NA
CDR3 DNA: TGTGCCAGCAGCTGGCGGGCAGGCTCAGGCTACACCTTC
CDR3 protein: CASSWRAGSGYTF

V gene: TRBV30
CDR3 length: 12
J gene: TRBJ2-7
clone size: NA
D gene: NA
CDR3 DNA: TGTGCCTGTTCGGGGGACTCCTACGAGCAGTACTTC
CDR3 protein: CACSGDSYEQYF

V gene: TRBV11-2
CDR3 length: 15
J gene: TRBJ2-1
clone size: NA
D gene: TRBD2
CDR3 DNA: TGTGCCAGCAGCTTCCGAAGGGCGGGAGTGGCTGAGCAGTTCTTC
CDR3 protein: CASSFRRAGVAEQFF

V gene: TRBV9
CDR3 length: 13
J gene: TRBJ1-2
clone size: NA
D gene: NA
CDR3 DNA: TGTGCCAGCAGCGGGTTCGGGGCTTATGGCTACACCTTC
CDR3 protein: CASSGFGAYGYTF

V gene: TRBV19
CDR3 length: 16
J gene: TRBJ1-1
clone size: once
D gene: NA
CDR3 DNA: TGTGCCAGTAGTTCAGCCCGGACCGGCACTGGAACTGAAGCTTTCTTT
CDR3 protein: CASSSARTGTGTEAFF

V gene: TRBV25-1
CDR3 length: 12
J gene: TRBJ1-2
clone size: NA
D gene: NA
CDR3 DNA: TGTGCCAGCAGTGAATCTGGGTGGGGCTACACCTTC
CDR3 protein: CASSESGWGYTF

V gene: TRBV28
CDR3 length: 13
J gene: TRBJ2-1
clone size: NA
D gene: NA
CDR3 DNA: TGTGCCAGCGGCTATCGCTCCTACAATGAGCAGTTCTTC
CDR3 protein: CASGYRSYNEQFF

V gene: TRBV18
CDR3 length: 13
J gene: TRBJ1-2
clone size: few
D gene: TRBD1
CDR3 DNA: TGTGCCAGCTCGCCGGACAGGAACTATGGCTACACCTTC
CDR3 protein: CASSPDRNYGYTF

V gene: TRBV10-1
CDR3 length: 14
J gene: TRBJ1-4
clone size: few
D gene: NA
CDR3 DNA: TGCGCCAGCAGTGACGGGTTAACTAATGAAAAACTGTTTTTT
CDR3 protein: CASSDGLTNEKLFF

V gene: TRBV2
CDR3 length: 14
J gene: TRBJ2-1
clone size: many
D gene: TRBD2
CDR3 DNA: TGTGCCAGCAAAGTACAGGGACTAGCCTATGAGCAGTTCTTC
CDR3 protein: CASKVQGLAYEQFF

V gene: TRBV28
CDR3 length: 13
J gene: TRBJ1-2
clone size: NA
D gene: NA
CDR3 DNA: TGTGCCAGCAGTCCTTCCCGGGACTATGGCTACACCTTC
CDR3 protein: CASSPSRDYGYTF

V gene: TRBV14
CDR3 length: 14
J gene: TRBJ1-1
clone size: NA
D gene: NA
CDR3 DNA: TGTGCCAGCAGCCTATCAGGGGTGCCCACTGAAGCTTTCTTT
CDR3 protein: CASSLSGVPTEAFF

V gene: TRBV6-5
CDR3 length: 13
J gene: TRBJ1-5
clone size: NA
D gene: TRBD1
CDR3 DNA: TGTGCCAGCAGTTCGACAGGGATTCAGCCCCAGCATTTT
CDR3 protein: CASSSTGIQPQHF

V gene: TRBV7-2
CDR3 length: 19
J gene: TRBJ2-7
clone size: NA
D gene: TRBD2
CDR3 DNA: TGTGCCAGCAGCTTAGATGGGTTAGCGGGAGGTTCCCTGAAGAGGGAGCAGTACTTC
CDR3 protein: CASSLDGLAGGSLKREQYF

V gene: TRBV30
CDR3 length: 13
J gene: TRBJ2-5
clone size: NA
D gene: NA
CDR3 DNA: TGTGCCTGGAGTGTAAAAGGGGTGGAGACCCAGTACTTC
CDR3 protein: CAWSVKGVETQYF

V gene: TRBV28
CDR3 length: 15
J gene: TRBJ2-2
clone size: many
D gene: NA
CDR3 DNA: TGTGCCAGCAGTTTAAGCCAGGCGAACACCGGGGAGCTGTTTTTT
CDR3 protein: CASSLSQANTGELFF

V gene: TRBV12-5
CDR3 length: 14
J gene: TRBJ2-1
clone size: NA
D gene: NA
CDR3 DNA: TGTGCTAGTGGTTTGGTACAGGTTTACAATGAGCAGTTCTTC
CDR3 protein: CASGLVQVYNEQFF

V gene: TRBV5-1
CDR3 length: 13
J gene: TRBJ1-4
clone size: NA
D gene: NA
CDR3 DNA: TGCGCCAGCGGGGCTCTGGGGGGCGAAAAACTGTTTTTT
CDR3 protein: CASGALGGEKLFF

V gene: TRBV30
CDR3 length: 12
J gene: TRBJ2-1
clone size: NA
D gene: TRBD2
CDR3 DNA: TGTGCCTGGACTAGCGGGGGGGCTGAGCAGTTCTTC
CDR3 protein: CAWTSGGAEQFF

V gene: TRBV11-3
CDR3 length: 16
J gene: TRBJ2-5
clone size: NA
D gene: TRBD2
CDR3 DNA: TGTGCCAGCAGCCCTGGGACTAGCGGGGGGGAAGAGACCCAGTACTTC
CDR3 protein: CASSPGTSGGEETQYF

V gene: TRBV27
CDR3 length: 14
J gene: TRBJ2-3
clone size: NA
D gene: TRBD2
CDR3 DNA: TGTGCCAGCAGCACAGCGGGGGGGACTTATACGCAGTATTTT
CDR3 protein: CASSTAGGTYTQYF

V gene: TRBV10-3
CDR3 length: 14
J gene: TRBJ2-3
clone size: NA
D gene: TRBD2
CDR3 DNA: TGTGCCAGCCAAGGGACTAGCGGGAGTCTTACGCAGTATTTT
CDR3 protein: CASQGTSGSLTQYF

V gene: TRBV5-1
CDR3 length: 14
J gene: TRBJ2-2
clone size: NA
D gene: TRBD1
CDR3 DNA: TGCGCCAGCAGTCGGGACAGCCCCACCGGGGAGCTGTTTTTT
CDR3 protein: CASSRDSPTGELFF

V gene: TRBV9
CDR3 length: 18
J gene: TRBJ2-1
clone size: NA
D gene: TRBD2
CDR3 DNA: TGTGCCAGCAGCGTAGCATTCGGGACTAGCGGGACGGGGGATGAGCAGTTCTTC
CDR3 protein: CASSVAFGTSGTGDEQFF

V gene: TRBV7-2
CDR3 length: 13
J gene: TRBJ2-5
clone size: NA
D gene: NA
CDR3 DNA: TGTGCCAGCAGCTCCCGGGGCGAAGAGACCCAGTACTTC
CDR3 protein: CASSSRGEETQYF

V gene: TRBV14
CDR3 length: 16
J gene: TRBJ2-7
clone size: NA
D gene: TRBD2
CDR3 DNA: TGTGCCAGCAGCAACCGCTCCTCGGGACTAGCGGTGGATGTGTACTTC
CDR3 protein: CASSNRSSGLAVDVYF

V gene: TRBV28
CDR3 length: 12
J gene: TRBJ1-1
clone size: once
D gene: NA
CDR3 DNA: TGTGCCAGCAGTTGGCGTGGGGCTGAAGCTTTCTTT
CDR3 protein: CASSWRGAEAFF

V gene: TRBV7-9
CDR3 length: 15
J gene: TRBJ2-7
clone size: NA
D gene: TRBD2
CDR3 DNA: TGTGCCAGCAGCTCCGGACTAGCGGGAGAGTACGAGCAGTACTTC
CDR3 protein: CASSSGLAGEYEQYF

V gene: TRBV27
CDR3 length: 13
J gene: TRBJ2-7
clone size: NA
D gene: NA
CDR3 DNA: TGTGCCAGCAGTTCAGGGGCTGTCTACGAGCAGTACTTC
CDR3 protein: CASSSGAVYEQYF

V gene: TRBV18
CDR3 length: 16
J gene: TRBJ2-7
clone size: few
D gene: NA
CDR3 DNA: TGTGCCAGCTCACTTACCCGGGACGGAGGAGCCTACGAGCAGTACTTC
CDR3 protein: CASSLTRDGGAYEQYF

V gene: TRBV9
CDR3 length: 16
J gene: TRBJ1-2
clone size: NA
D gene: NA
CDR3 DNA: TGTGCCAGCAGCGTAGCTCCCGACCCGGGAGACTATGGCTACACCTTC
CDR3 protein: CASSVAPDPGDYGYTF